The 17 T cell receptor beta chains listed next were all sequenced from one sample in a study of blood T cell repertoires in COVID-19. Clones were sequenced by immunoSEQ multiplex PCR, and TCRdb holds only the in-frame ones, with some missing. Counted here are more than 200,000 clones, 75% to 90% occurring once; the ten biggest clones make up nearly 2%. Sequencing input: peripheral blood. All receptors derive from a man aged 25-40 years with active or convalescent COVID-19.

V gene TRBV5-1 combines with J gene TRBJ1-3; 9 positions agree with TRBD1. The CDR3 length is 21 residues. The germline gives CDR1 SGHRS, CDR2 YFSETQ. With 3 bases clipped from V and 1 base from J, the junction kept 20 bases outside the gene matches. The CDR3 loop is CASSSAPGTGRNIGSGNTIYF. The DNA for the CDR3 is TGCGCCAGCAGCTCAGCGCCGGGGACAGGGAGAAACATTGGGTCTGGAAACACCATATATTTT.

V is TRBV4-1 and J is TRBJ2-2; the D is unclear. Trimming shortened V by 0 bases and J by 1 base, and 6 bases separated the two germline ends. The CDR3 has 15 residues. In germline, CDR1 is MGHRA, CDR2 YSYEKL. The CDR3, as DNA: TGCGCCAGCAGCCAAGATTCCAGGAACACCGGGGAGCTGTTTTTT. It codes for CASSQDSRNTGELFF.

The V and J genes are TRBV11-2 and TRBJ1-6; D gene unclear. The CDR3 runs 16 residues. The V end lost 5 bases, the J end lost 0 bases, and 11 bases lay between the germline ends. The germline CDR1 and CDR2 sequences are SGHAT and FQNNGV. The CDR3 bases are TGTGCCAGCAGCCTGCGAGTGAGCTCCTATAATTCACCCCTCCACTTT. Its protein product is CASSLRVSSYNSPLHF.

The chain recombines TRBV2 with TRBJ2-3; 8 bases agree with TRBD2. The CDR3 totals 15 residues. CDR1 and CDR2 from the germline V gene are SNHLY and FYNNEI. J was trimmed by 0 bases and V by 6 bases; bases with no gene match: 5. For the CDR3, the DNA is TGTGCCAGCAGGCGTAGCGGGGCCAGCACAGATACGCAGTATTTT. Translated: CASRRSGASTDTQYF. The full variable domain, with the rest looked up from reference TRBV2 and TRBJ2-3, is EPEVTQTPSHQVTQMGQEVILRCVPISNHLYFYWYRQILGQKVEFLVSFYNNEISEKSEIFDDQFSVERPDGSNFTLKIRSTKLEDSAMYFCASRRSGASTDTQYFGPGTRLTVL.

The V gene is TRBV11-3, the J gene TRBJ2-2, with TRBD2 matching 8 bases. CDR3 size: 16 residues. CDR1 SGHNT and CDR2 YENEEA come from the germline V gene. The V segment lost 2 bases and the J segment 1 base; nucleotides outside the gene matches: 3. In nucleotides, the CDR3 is TGTGCCAGCAGCTTATACAGCGGGGGGAACACCGGGGAGCTGTTTTTT. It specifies CASSLYSGGNTGELFF.

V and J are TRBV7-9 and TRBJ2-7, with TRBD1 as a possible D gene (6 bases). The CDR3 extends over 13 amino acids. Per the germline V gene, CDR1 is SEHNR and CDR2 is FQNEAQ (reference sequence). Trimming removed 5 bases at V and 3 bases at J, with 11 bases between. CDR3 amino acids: CASSVAGVYEQYF. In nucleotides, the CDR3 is TGTGCCAGCAGCGTGGCAGGGGTCTACGAGCAGTACTTC.

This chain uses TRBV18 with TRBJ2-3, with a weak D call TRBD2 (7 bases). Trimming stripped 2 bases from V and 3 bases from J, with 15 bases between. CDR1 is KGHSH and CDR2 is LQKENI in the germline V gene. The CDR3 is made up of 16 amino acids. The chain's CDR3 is CASSPGGGVGTDTQYF. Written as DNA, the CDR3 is TGTGCCAGCTCACCAGGCGGGGGCGTCGGGACAGATACGCAGTATTTT.

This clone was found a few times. CDR3 sequence: CASSPSVPGSFGNQPQHF. The CDR3 DNA reads as TGTGCCAGCTCACCATCCGTACCGGGATCGTTCGGCAATCAGCCCCAGCATTTT. This chain connects TRBV18 to TRBJ1-5; no definite D call. This CDR3 is 18 amino acids long. Per the germline V gene, CDR1 is KGHSH and CDR2 is LQKENI. V was cut by 2 bases and J by 2 bases, with 19 bases left in between. The full variable domain, completed using reference TRBV18 and TRBJ1-5, is NAGVMQNPRHLVRRRGQEARLRCSPMKGHSHVYWYRQLPEEGLKFMVYLQKENIIDESGMPKERFSAEFPKEGPSILRIQQVVRGDSAAYFCASSPSVPGSFGNQPQHFGDGTRLSIL.

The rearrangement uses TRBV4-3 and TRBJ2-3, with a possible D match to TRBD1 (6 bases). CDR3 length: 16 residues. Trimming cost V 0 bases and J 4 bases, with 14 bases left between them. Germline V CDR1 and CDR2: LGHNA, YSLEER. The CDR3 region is CASSQDSQGSPDTQYF. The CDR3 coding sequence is TGCGCCAGCAGCCAAGATTCACAGGGCAGTCCAGATACGCAGTATTTT.

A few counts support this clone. DNA of the CDR3: TGCAGCGCCGGGACCTCCGGGGGTGGCTACACCTTC. It translates to CSAGTSGGGYTF. The chain couples TRBV29-1 to TRBJ1-2; a possible D gene is TRBD1 (5 bases). V was trimmed by 7 bases and J by 7 bases, leaving 16 bases between them. CDR3 length: 12 amino acids. Germline values: CDR1 SQVTM, CDR2 ANQGSEA.

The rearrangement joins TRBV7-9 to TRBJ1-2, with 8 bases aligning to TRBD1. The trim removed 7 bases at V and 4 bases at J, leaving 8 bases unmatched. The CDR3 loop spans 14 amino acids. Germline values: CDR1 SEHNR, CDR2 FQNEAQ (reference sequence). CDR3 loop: CASNPGQGFYGYTF. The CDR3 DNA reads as TGTGCCAGCAACCCCGGACAGGGATTCTATGGCTACACCTTC.

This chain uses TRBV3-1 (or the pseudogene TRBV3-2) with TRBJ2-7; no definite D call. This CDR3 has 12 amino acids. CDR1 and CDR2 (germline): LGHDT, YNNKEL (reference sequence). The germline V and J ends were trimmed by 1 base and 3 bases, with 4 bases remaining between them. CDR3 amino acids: CASSQAYYEQYF. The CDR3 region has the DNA TGTGCCAGCAGCCAAGCTTACTACGAGCAGTACTTC.

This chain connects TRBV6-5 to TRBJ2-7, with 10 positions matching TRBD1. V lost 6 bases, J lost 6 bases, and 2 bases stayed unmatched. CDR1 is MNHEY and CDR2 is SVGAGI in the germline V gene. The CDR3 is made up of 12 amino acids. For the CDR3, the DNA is TGTGCCAGCAGAGACAGGGGGCTCGAGCAGTACTTC. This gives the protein CASRDRGLEQYF.

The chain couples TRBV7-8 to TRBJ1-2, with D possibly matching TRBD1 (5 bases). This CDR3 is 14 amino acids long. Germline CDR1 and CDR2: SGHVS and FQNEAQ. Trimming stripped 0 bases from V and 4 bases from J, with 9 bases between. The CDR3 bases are TGTGCCAGCAGCTTAGCGGGCGGGGGCTATGGCTACACCTTC. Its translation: CASSLAGGGYGYTF.

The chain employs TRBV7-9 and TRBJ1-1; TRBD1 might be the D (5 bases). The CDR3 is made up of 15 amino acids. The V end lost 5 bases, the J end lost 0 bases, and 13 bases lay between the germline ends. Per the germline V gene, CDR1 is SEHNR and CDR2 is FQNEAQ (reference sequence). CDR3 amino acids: CASSARQIMNTEAFF. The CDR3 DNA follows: TGTGCCAGCAGCGCCCGACAGATCATGAACACTGAAGCTTTCTTT.

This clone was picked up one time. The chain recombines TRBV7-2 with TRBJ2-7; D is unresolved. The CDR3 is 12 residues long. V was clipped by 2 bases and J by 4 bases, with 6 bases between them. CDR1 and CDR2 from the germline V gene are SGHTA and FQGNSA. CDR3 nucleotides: TGTGCCAGCAGCTTACCCAGATACGAGCAGTACTTC. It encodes CASSLPRYEQYF. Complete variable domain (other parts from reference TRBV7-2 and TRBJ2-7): GAGVSQSPSNKVTEKGKDVELRCDPISGHTALYWYRQSLGQGLEFLIYFQGNSAPDKSGLPSDRFSAERTGGSVSTLTIQRTQQEDSAVYLCASSLPRYEQYFGPGTRLTVT.

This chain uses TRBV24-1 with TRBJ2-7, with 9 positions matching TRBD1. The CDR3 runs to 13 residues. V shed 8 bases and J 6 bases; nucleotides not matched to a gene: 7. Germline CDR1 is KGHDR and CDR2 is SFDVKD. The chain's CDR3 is CATNRDRACEQYF. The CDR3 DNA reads TGTGCCACCAACCGGGACAGGGCCTGCGAGCAGTACTTC.